The sequence of this T cell receptor beta chain was determined in a study of T cell repertoires in cytomegalovirus infection. Study in general: Well-studied HLA-B-restricted epitopes and recently identified HLA-C-restricted epitopes of CMV were both used in the study. Both a matching HLA type and CMV infection were indicated by public TCR beta signatures.

TCRdb ran MiXCR on the reads and lists one entry per CDR3 protein. The table has some 500,000 distinct CDR3 sequences, 40% seen once. The CDR3 consists of 14 residues. Germline CDR1 is KGHDR and CDR2 is SFDVKD. Trimming stripped 3 bases from V and 7 bases from J, with 13 bases between. About this clonotype itself: Its antigen is not known.

Study-wide points: Summed frequency of public TCR beta families distinguished CMV carriers with the relevant HLA. HLA-C-restricted TCR beta clonotypes specific for CMV led the ex vivo response.

Sequencing used cultured PBMCs, obtained from culture after CMV antigen stimulation. V is TRBV24-1 and J is TRBJ2-3; a weak D match, TRBD1 (6 bases). The source of this sequence is a human donor in good health (CMV status not recorded). Some clones in this sample may be carry-over from other donors' samples. Written as DNA, the CDR3 is TGTGCCACCAGTGATCCTAACAGGGCTCATACGCAGTATTTT. Translated: CATSDPNRAHTQYF.